This is a list of T cell receptor beta chains from one sample in a study of blood T cells in healthy people across ages. Using its own MiXCR run on the 5' RACE reads, TCRdb lists one record per CDR3 protein. This table has about 940,000 distinct CDR3 sequences, around 48% appearing once. The sequencing sample was made of blood. Receptors originate from a man aged 30-40 years in good health. The CDR3 runs from the conserved cysteine through the conserved F or W. Each record gives: V gene, D gene, clone size, J gene, CDR3 DNA, CDR3 protein. The D gene is left open where the match is weak. The listing skips clone size in some rows; elsewhere it reads once, few, many or a size class.

TRBV4-3	NA	NA	TRBJ2-2	TGCGCCAGCAGCCTTAAACCCGCGGGCACCGGGGAGCTGTTTTTT	CASSLKPAGTGELFF
TRBV10-3	NA	NA	TRBJ1-2	TGTGCCACATGTGAAGAGGCTACTTTCTATGGCTACACCTTC	CATCEEATFYGYTF
TRBV12-3/TRBV12-4	NA	few	TRBJ2-5	TGTGCCAGCAGTTTTCGACAGGGAGGGGTCTTGGAGACCCAGTACTTC	CASSFRQGGVLETQYF
TRBV28	NA	once	TRBJ1-6	TGTGCCAGCAGTTTTACCCCGGGGGCAAATTCACCCCTCCACTTT	CASSFTPGANSPLHF
TRBV10-3	NA	NA	TRBJ2-1	TGTGCCATCAGTTTACAGGACAATGAGCAGTTCTTC	CAISLQDNEQFF
TRBV6-2/TRBV6-3	NA	NA	TRBJ1-1	TGTGCCAGCCGACTCCCCGGGAGCCACACTGAAGCTTTCTTT	CASRLPGSHTEAFF
TRBV2	TRBD2	NA	TRBJ2-5	TGTGCCAGCAGTCTCGACGTCGGGGGGGAAGAGACCCAGTACTTC	CASSLDVGGEETQYF
TRBV3-1	NA	NA	TRBJ2-7	TGTGCCAGCAGCCGGGGGCCTAGGCTCGGAGCGGGTGGGACCTACGAGCAGTACTTC	CASSRGPRLGAGGTYEQYF
TRBV5-1	NA	NA	TRBJ2-3	TGCGCCAGCAGCTTACTCGGCAGGGTGGCAGATACGCAGTATTTT	CASSLLGRVADTQYF
TRBV20-1	NA	NA	TRBJ2-5	TGCAGTGCTAGTGTCATAGGACAGCAAGAGACCCAGTACTTC	CSASVIGQQETQYF
TRBV6-5	TRBD2	NA	TRBJ2-7	TGTGCCAGCAGTTACGGGCGCGGGGGTAGCTCCTACAATGAGCAGTACTTC	CASSYGRGGSSYNEQYF
TRBV27	NA	NA	TRBJ2-1	TGTGCCAGCAGGGGCCTTACAATCGAGCAGTTCTTC	CASRGLTIEQFF
TRBV6-2/TRBV6-3	TRBD1	few	TRBJ1-1	TGTGCCAGCAGTCCCCGGGACAGACTGAACACTGAAGCTTTCTTT	CASSPRDRLNTEAFF
TRBV6-1	TRBD2	NA	TRBJ2-3	TGTGCCAGCACCTCACTAGCGGGGGGCCTCCCCGCCTCCAGCAATACGCAGTATTTT	CASTSLAGGLPASSNTQYF
TRBV29-1	NA	NA	TRBJ2-7	TGCAGCGTTGCAACACTTGGGTACGAGCAGTACTTC	CSVATLGYEQYF
TRBV15	NA	NA	TRBJ2-5	TGTGCCACCAGCAGAGTGGGTCAAGAGACCCAGTACTTC	CATSRVGQETQYF
TRBV6-1	TRBD1	NA	TRBJ1-2	TGTGCCAGCAGTGTCCGGGACAGGGAGACCTTCGGCTACACCTTC	CASSVRDRETFGYTF
TRBV3-1	NA	many	TRBJ1-6	TGTGCCAGCAGCCAGGCAGATTCACCCCTCCACTTT	CASSQADSPLHF
TRBV12-3/TRBV12-4	NA	few	TRBJ2-1	TGTGCCAGCAGTTTAAGGTCCCTCTCCTACAATGAGCAGTTCTTC	CASSLRSLSYNEQFF
TRBV20-1	TRBD2	NA	TRBJ2-3	TGCAGTGCTAGTACGGTGGGCGGGGGGGCGGTAGATACGCAGTATTTT	CSASTVGGGAVDTQYF
TRBV5-5	TRBD2	NA	TRBJ2-3	TGTGCCAGCAGCCCCGGGGGGATGATCGTGGATACGCAGTATTTT	CASSPGGMIVDTQYF
TRBV27	NA	NA	TRBJ2-5	TGTGCCAGCAGTGTGGAGCGGAGGGAGACCCAGTACTTC	CASSVERRETQYF
TRBV7-2	NA	NA	TRBJ1-5	TGTGCCAGCAGCTTAGAGGACAGCAGCAATCAGCCCCAGCATTTT	CASSLEDSSNQPQHF
TRBV7-2	NA	NA	TRBJ2-3	TGTGCCAGCAGCTTAGATCCCCCCGGGGGACTTCGAGATACGCAGTATTTT	CASSLDPPGGLRDTQYF
TRBV29-1	TRBD1	NA	TRBJ2-2	TGCAGCGGTGACAGGGCCGACACCGGGGAGCTGTTTTTT	CSGDRADTGELFF
TRBV5-6	TRBD1	NA	TRBJ1-5	TGTGCCAGCAGTTTGCAGGGGGCTCAGCCCCAGCATTTT	CASSLQGAQPQHF
TRBV5-1	TRBD1	NA	TRBJ2-1	TGCGCCAGCAGCACCCAACAGGGGCTCGAGCAGTTCTTC	CASSTQQGLEQFF